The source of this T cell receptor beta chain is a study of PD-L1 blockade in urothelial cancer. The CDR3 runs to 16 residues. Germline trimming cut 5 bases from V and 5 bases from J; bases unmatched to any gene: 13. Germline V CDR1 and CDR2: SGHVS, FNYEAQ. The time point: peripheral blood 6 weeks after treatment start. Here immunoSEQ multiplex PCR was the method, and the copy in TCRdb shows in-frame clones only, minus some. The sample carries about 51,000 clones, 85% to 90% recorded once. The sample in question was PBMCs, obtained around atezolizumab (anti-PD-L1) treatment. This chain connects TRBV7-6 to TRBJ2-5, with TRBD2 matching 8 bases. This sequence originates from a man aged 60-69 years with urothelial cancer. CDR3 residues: CASSAGGAGVWETQYF. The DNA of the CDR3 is TGTGCCAGCAGCGCCGGGGGAGCGGGAGTGTGGGAGACCCAGTACTTC.